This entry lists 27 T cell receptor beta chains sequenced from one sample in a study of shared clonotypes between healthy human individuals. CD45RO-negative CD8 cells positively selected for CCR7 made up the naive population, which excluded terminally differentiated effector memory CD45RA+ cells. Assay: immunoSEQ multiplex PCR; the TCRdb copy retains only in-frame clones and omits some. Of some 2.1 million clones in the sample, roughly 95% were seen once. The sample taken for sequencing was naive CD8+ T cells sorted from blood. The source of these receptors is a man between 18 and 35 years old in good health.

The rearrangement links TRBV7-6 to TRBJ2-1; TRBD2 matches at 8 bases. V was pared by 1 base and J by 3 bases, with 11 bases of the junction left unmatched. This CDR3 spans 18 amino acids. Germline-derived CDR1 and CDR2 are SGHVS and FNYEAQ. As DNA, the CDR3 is TGTGCCAGCAGCTTAGTCCCCGGCGGGGGGTTAGGCTACAATGAGCAGTTCTTC. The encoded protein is CASSLVPGGGLGYNEQFF. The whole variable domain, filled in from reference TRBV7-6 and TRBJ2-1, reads GAGVSQSPRYKVTKRGQDVALRCDPISGHVSLYWYRQALGQGPEFLTYFNYEAQQDKSGLPNDRFSAERPEGSISTLTIQRTEQRDSAMYRCASSLVPGGGLGYNEQFFGPGTRLTVL.

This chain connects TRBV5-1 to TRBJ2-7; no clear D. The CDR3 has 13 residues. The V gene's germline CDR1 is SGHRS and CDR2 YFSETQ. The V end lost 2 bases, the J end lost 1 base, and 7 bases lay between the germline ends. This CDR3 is CASSFTHSYEQYF. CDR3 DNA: TGCGCCAGCAGCTTTACCCATTCCTACGAGCAGTACTTC.

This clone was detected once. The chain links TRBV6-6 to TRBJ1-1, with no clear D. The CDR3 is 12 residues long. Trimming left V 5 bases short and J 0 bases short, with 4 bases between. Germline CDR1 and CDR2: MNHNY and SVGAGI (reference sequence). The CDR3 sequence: CASSPMNTEAFF. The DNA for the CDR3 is TGTGCCAGCAGTCCAATGAACACTGAAGCTTTCTTT.

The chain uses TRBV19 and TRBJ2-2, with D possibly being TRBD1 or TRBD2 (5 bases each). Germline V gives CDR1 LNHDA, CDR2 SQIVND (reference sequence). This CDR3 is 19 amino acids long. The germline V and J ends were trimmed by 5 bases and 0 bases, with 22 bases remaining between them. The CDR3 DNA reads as TGTGCCAGTAGTTTAAACCCCTCAGGGAGATTCGCGAACACCGGGGAGCTGTTTTTT. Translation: CASSLNPSGRFANTGELFF.

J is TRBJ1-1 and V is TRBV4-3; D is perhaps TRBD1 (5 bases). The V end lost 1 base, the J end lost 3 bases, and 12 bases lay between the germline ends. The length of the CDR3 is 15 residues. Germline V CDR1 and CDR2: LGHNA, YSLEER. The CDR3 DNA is TGCGCCAGCAGCCAAGTTATCAGGGCGGACACTGAAGCTTTCTTT. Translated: CASSQVIRADTEAFF.

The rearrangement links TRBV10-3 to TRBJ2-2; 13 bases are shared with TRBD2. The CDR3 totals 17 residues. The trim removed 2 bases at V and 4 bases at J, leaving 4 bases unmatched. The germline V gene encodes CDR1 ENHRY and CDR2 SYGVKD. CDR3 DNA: TGTGCCATCAGTGAGGGACTAGCGGGAGCGGCCACCGGGGAGCTGTTTTTT. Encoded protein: CAISEGLAGAATGELFF.

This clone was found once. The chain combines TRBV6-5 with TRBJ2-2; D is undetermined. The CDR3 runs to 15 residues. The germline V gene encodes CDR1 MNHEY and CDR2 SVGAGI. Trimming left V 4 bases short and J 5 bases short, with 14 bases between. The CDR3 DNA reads TGTGCCAGCAGTTTAACCCCCCCGGGTACCGGGGAGCTGTTTTTT. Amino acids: CASSLTPPGTGELFF.

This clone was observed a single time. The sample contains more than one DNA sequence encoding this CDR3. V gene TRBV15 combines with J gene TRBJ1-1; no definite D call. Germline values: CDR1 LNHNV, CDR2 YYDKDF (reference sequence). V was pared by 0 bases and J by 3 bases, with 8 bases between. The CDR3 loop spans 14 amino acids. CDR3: CATSRDGGYTEAFF. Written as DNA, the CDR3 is TGTGCCACCAGCAGAGATGGTGGGTACACTGAAGCTTTCTTT.

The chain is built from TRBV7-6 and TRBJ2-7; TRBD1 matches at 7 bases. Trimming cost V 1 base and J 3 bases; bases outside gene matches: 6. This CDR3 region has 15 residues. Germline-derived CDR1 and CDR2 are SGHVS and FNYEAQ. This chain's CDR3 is CASSLGQGQFYEQYF. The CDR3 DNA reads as TGTGCCAGCAGCTTAGGACAGGGTCAGTTCTACGAGCAGTACTTC.

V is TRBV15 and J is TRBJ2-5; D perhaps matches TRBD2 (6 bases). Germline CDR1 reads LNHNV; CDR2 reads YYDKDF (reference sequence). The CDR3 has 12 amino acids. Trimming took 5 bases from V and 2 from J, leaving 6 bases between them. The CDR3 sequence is CATSLAQETQYF. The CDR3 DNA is TGTGCCACCAGCCTAGCGCAAGAGACCCAGTACTTC.

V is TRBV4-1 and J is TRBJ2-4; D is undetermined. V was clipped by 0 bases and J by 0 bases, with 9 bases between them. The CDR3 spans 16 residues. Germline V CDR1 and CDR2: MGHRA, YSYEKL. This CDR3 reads CASSQEGSLAKNIQYF. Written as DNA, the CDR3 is TGCGCCAGCAGCCAAGAGGGGTCTCTAGCCAAAAACATTCAGTACTTC.

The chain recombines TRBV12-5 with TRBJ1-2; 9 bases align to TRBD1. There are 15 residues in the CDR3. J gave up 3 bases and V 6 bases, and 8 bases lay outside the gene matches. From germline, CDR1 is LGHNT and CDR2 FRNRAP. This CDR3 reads CASGTKQGADYGYTF. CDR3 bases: TGTGCTAGTGGCACTAAACAGGGGGCCGACTATGGCTACACCTTC.

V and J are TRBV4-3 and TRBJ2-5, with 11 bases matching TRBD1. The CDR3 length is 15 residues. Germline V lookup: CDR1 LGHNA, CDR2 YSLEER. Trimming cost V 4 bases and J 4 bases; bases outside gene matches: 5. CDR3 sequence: CASSPGQGDTETQYF. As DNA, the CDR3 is TGCGCCAGCAGCCCGGGACAGGGGGATACAGAGACCCAGTACTTC.

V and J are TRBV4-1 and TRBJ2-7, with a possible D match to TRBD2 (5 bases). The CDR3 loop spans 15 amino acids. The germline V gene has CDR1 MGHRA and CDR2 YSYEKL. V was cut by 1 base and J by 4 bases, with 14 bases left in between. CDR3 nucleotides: TGCGCCAGCAGCCAAGGTCCCCAAGGCGGGTACGAGCAGTACTTC. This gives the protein CASSQGPQGGYEQYF.

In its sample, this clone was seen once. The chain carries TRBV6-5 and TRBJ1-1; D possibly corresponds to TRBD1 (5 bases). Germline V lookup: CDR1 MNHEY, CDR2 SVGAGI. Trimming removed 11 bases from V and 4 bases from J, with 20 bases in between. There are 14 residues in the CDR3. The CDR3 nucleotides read TGTGCCTCGAGGCTGGGTCAGGGAATCACTGAAGCTTTCTTT. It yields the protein CASRLGQGITEAFF.

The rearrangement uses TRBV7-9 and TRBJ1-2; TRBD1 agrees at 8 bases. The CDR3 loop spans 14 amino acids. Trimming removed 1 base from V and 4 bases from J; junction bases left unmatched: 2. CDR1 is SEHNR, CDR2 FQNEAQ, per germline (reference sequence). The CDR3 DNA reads TGTGCCAGCAGCTTAGGACAGGGGACCTATGGCTACACCTTC. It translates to CASSLGQGTYGYTF.

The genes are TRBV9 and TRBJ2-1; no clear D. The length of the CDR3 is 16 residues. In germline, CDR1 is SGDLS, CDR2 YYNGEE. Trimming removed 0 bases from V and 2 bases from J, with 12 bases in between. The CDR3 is CASSVATRPTYNEQFF. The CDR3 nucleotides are TGTGCCAGCAGCGTAGCTACCAGGCCCACCTACAATGAGCAGTTCTTC.

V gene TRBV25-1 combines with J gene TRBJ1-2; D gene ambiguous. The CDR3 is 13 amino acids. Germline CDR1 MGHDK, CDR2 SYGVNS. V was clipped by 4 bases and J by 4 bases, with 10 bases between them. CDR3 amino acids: CASSGLLAYGYTF. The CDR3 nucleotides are TGTGCCAGCAGTGGTCTTCTCGCCTATGGCTACACCTTC.

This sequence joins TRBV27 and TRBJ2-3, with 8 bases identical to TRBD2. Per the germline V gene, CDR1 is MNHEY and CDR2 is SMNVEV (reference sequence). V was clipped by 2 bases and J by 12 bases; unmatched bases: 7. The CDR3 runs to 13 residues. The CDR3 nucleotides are TGTGCCAGCAGTTTACTAGCGGGCTACGCACAGTATTTT. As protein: CASSLLAGYAQYF.

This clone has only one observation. CDR3 amino acids: CASSFDRLNQPQHF. CDR3 nucleotides: TGTGCCAGCAGCTTCGACAGGCTAAATCAGCCCCAGCATTTT. The chain couples TRBV5-6 to TRBJ1-5; a possible D gene is TRBD1 (6 bases). The CDR3 is 14 residues long. Trimming removed 2 bases from V and 4 bases from J, with 10 bases in between. Germline CDR1 is SGHDT and CDR2 is YYEEEE.

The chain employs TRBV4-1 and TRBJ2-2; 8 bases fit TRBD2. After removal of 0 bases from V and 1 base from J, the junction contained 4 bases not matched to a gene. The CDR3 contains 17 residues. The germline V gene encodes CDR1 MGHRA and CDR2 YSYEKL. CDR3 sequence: CASSQDTSGGNTGELFF. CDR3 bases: TGCGCCAGCAGCCAAGATACGAGCGGGGGGAACACCGGGGAGCTGTTTTTT.

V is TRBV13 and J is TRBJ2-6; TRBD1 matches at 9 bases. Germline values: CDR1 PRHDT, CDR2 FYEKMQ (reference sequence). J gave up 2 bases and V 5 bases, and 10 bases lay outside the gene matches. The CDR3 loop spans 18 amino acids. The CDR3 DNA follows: TGTGCCAGCAGCCCAACCGGGACAGGGTCTACTGGGGCCAACGTCCTGACTTTC. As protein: CASSPTGTGSTGANVLTF. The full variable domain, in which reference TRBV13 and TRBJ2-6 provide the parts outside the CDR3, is AAGVIQSPRHLIKEKRETATLKCYPIPRHDTVYWYQQGPGQDPQFLISFYEKMQSDKGSIPDRFSAQQFSDYHSELNMSSLELGDSALYFCASSPTGTGSTGANVLTFGAGSRLTVL.

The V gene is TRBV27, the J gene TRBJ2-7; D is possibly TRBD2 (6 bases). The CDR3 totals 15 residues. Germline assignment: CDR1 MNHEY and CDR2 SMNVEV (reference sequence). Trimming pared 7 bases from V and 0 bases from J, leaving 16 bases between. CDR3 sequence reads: CASNFGRDGSYEQYF. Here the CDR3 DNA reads TGTGCCAGCAATTTTGGGCGGGACGGCTCCTACGAGCAGTACTTC.

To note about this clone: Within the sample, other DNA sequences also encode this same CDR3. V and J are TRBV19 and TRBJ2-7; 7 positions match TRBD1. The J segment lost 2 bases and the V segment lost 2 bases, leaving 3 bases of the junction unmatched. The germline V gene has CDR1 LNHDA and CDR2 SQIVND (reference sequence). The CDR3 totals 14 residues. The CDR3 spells CASSILGTAYEQYF. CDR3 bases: TGTGCCAGTAGTATACTTGGGACAGCCTACGAGCAGTACTTC.

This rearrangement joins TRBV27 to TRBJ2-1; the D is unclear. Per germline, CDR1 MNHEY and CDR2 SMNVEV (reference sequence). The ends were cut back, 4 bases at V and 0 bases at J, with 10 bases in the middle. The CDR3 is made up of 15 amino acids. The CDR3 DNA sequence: TGTGCCAGCAGTTATGACTCGGGCTCCTACAATGAGCAGTTCTTC. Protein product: CASSYDSGSYNEQFF.

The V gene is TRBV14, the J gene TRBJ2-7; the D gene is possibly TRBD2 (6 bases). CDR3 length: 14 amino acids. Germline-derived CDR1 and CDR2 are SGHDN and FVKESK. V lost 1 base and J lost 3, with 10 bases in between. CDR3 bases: TGTGCCAGCAGCCAAGTAGGACTAAACTACGAGCAGTACTTC. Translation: CASSQVGLNYEQYF.

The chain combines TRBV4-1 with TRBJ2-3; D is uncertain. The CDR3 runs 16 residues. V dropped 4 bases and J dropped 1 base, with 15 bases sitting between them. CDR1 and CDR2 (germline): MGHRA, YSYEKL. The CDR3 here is CASSPKYTGGTDTQYF. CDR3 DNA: TGCGCCAGCAGCCCTAAGTATACGGGCGGCACAGATACGCAGTATTTT.